The clone carrying this T cell receptor beta chain was counted between two and nine times. Its matching antigen is unknown. This specimen comes from a study of early T cells in non-severe SARS-CoV-2 infection. In the library, individual cDNA molecules carried attached unique molecular identifiers. TCRdb ran MiXCR on the 5' RACE reads and lists one entry per CDR3 protein. The sample has 65,000 to 80,000 distinct CDR3 sequences; 11% are singletons. General study points: Private and CD4 specificities were missed by VDJdb matching, which favored anti-spike CD8 responses.

Germline trimming cut 3 bases from V and 0 bases from J; bases unmatched to any gene: 9. CDR1 is SGHRS, CDR2 YFSETQ, per germline. CDR3 length equals 18 residues. V gene TRBV5-1 combines with J gene TRBJ2-6, with TRBD1 matching over 7 bases. Material: whole blood. This clonotype was sampled from an adult who was a healthcare worker with PCR-confirmed SARS-CoV-2 infection or an uninfected control (not recorded which). CDR3 sequence (DNA): TGCGCCAGCAGCTCTGGGGACAGTGGTCGCTCTGGGGCCAACGTCCTGACTTTC. It yields the protein CASSSGDSGRSGANVLTF.